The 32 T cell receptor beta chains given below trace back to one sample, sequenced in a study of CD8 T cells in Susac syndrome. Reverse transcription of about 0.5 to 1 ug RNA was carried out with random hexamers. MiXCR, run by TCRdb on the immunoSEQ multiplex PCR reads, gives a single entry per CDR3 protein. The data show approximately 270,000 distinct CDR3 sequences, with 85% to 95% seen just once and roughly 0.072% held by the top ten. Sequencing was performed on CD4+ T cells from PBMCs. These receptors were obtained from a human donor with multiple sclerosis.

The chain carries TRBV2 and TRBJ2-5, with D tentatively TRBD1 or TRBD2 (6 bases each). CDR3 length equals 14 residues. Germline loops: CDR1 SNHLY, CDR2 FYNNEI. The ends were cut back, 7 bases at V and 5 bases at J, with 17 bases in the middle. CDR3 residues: CASTLELGGETQYF. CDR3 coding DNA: TGTGCCAGCACCCTGGAGCTAGGGGGGGAGACCCAGTACTTC.

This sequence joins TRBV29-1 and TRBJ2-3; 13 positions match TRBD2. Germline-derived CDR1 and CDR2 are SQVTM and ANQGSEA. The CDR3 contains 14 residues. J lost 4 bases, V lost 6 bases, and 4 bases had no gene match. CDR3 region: CSVGGTSGADTQYF. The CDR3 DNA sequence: TGCAGCGTGGGGGGGACTAGCGGGGCAGATACGCAGTATTTT.

In DNA form, the CDR3 reads TGTGCCAGTAGTATAGAGGCCCCAGGGCCCTCCTACAATGAGCAGTTCTTC. Translation: CASSIEAPGPSYNEQFF. The chain has TRBV19 and TRBJ2-1; possible D gene TRBD1, 5 bases. The CDR3 consists of 17 residues. Germline V gene lookup returns CDR1 LNHDA and CDR2 SQIVND (reference sequence). With 0 bases removed from V and 0 bases from J, the gap between germline ends came to 12 bases.

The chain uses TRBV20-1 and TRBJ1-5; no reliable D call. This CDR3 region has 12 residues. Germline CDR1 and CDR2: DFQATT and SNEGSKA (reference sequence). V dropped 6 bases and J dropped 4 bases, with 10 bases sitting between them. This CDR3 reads CSASSSNQPQHF. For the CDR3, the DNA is TGCAGTGCCAGCTCCTCAAATCAGCCCCAGCATTTT.

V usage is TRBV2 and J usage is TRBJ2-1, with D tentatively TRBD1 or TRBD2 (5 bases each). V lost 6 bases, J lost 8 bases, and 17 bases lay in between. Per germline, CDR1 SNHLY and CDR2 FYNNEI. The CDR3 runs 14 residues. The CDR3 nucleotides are TGTGCCAGCAGCCCCGGGACCTGGAGCGATGAGCAGTTCTTC. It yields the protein CASSPGTWSDEQFF.

This CDR3 reads CATSRGLDQETQYF. The CDR3 DNA reads as TGTGCCACCAGCAGAGGACTAGACCAAGAGACCCAGTACTTC. This chain links TRBV15 with TRBJ2-5, with D possibly being TRBD2 (6 bases). This CDR3 is built from 14 residues. Per the germline V gene, CDR1 is LNHNV and CDR2 is YYDKDF (reference sequence). The V end lost 1 base, the J end lost 0 bases, and 6 bases lay between the germline ends.

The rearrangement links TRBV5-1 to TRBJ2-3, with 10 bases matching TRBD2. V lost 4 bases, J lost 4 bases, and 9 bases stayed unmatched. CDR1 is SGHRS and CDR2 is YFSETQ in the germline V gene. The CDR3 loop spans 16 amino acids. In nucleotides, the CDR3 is TGCGCCAGCAGCGTTGGGCTAGCGGGAGATCCAGATACGCAGTATTTT. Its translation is CASSVGLAGDPDTQYF.

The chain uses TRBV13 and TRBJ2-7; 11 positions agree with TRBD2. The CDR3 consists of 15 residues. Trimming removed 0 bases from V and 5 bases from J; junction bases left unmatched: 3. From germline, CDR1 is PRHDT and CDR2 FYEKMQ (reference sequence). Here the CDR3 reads CASSLGLAGEHEQYV. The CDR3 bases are TGTGCCAGCAGCTTAGGACTAGCGGGAGAACACGAGCAGTACGTC.

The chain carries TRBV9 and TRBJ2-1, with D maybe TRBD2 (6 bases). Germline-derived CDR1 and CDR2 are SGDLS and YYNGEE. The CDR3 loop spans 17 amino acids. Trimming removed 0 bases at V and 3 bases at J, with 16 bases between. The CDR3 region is CASSVGPGGTFYNEQFF. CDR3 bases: TGTGCCAGCAGCGTAGGTCCCGGGGGAACTTTCTACAATGAGCAGTTCTTC.

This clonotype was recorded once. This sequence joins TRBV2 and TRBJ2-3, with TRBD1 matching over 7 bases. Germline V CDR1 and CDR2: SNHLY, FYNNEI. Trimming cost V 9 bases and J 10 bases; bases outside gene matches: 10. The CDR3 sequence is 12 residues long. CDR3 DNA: TGTGCCAGGGGGTCGAGACAGGGCCCGCAGTATTTT. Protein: CARGSRQGPQYF. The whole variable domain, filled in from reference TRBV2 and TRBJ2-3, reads EPEVTQTPSHQVTQMGQEVILRCVPISNHLYFYWYRQILGQKVEFLVSFYNNEISEKSEIFDDQFSVERPDGSNFTLKIRSTKLEDSAMYFCARGSRQGPQYFGPGTRLTVL.

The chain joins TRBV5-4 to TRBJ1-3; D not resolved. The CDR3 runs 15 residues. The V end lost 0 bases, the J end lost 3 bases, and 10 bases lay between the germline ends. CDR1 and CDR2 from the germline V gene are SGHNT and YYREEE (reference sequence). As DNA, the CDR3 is TGTGCCAGCAGCTTGGCGGGGAGGAGTGGAAACACCATATATTTT. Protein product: CASSLAGRSGNTIYF.

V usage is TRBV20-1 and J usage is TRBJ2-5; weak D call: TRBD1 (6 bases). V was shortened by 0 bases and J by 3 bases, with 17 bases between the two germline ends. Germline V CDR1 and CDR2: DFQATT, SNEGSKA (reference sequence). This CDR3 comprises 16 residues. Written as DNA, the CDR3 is TGCAGTGCTAGAGATGGTGGCAGGGGCTTCGAAGAGACCCAGTACTTC. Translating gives CSARDGGRGFEETQYF.

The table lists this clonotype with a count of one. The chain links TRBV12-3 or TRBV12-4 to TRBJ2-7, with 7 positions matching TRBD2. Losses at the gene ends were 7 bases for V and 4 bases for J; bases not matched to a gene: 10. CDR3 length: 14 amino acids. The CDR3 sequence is CASTPSGGAYEQYF. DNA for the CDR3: TGTGCCAGCACCCCCTCGGGGGGTGCTTACGAGCAGTACTTC.

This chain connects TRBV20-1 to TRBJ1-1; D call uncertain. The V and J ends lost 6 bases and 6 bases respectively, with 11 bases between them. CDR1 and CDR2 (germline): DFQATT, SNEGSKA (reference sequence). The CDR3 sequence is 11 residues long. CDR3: CSAPREAEAFF. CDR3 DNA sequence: TGCAGTGCCCCAAGGGAGGCTGAAGCTTTCTTT.

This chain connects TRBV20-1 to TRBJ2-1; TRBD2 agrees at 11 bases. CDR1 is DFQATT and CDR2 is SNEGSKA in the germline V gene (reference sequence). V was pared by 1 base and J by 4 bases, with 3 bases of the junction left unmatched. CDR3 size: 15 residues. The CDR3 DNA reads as TGCAGTGCTAGAGCCGGGACTAGCGGTTACAATGAGCAGTTCTTC. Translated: CSARAGTSGYNEQFF.

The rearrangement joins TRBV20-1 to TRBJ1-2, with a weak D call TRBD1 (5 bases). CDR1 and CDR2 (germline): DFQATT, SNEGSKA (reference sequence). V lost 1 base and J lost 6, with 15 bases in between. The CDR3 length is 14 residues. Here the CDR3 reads CSARGGSRGDGYTF. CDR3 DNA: TGCAGTGCTAGAGGGGGATCCCGGGGGGATGGCTACACCTTC.

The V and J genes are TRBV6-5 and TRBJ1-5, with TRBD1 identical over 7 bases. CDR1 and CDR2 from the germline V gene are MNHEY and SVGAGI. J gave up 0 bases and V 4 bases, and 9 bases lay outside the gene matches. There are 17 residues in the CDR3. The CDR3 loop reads CASSLPGTAYSNQPQHF. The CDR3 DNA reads TGTGCCAGCAGTTTGCCGGGGACAGCCTATAGCAATCAGCCCCAGCATTTT.

The CDR3 is CASSAGLAGAYEQYF. The CDR3 DNA is TGTGCCAGCAGTGCAGGACTAGCGGGGGCCTACGAGCAGTACTTC. The chain employs TRBV6-1 and TRBJ2-7; 13 nucleotides agree with TRBD2. The germline V gene has CDR1 MNHNS and CDR2 SASEGT. With 4 bases clipped from V and 2 bases from J, the junction kept 2 bases outside the gene matches. This CDR3 is 15 amino acids long.

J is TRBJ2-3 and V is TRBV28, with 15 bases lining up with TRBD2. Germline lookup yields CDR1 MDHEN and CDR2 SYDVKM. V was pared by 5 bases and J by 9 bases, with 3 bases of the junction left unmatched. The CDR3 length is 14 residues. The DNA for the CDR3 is TGTGCCAGCAGTCCGGGACTAGCGGGGGGCACGCAGTATTTT. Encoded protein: CASSPGLAGGTQYF. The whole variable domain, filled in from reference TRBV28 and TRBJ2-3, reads DVKVTQSSRYLVKRTGEKVFLECVQDMDHENMFWYRQDPGLGLRLIYFSYDVKMKEKGDIPEGYSVSREKKERFSLILESASTNQTSMYLCASSPGLAGGTQYFGPGTRLTVL.

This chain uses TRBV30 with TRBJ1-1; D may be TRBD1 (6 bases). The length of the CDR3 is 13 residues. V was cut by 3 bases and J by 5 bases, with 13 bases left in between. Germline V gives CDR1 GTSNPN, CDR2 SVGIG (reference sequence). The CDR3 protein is CAWSNLQGTEAFF. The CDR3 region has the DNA TGTGCCTGGAGCAACCTCCAGGGGACTGAAGCTTTCTTT.

Written as DNA, the CDR3 is TGTGCCAGCTCTGCCGGGACGTCGGGCGAGCAGTACGTC. It encodes CASSAGTSGEQYV. The chain couples TRBV18 to TRBJ2-7; D may match TRBD1 or TRBD2 (5 bases each). Trimming left V 6 bases short and J 6 bases short, with 15 bases between. This CDR3 spans 13 amino acids. The V gene's germline CDR1 is KGHSH and CDR2 LQKENI.

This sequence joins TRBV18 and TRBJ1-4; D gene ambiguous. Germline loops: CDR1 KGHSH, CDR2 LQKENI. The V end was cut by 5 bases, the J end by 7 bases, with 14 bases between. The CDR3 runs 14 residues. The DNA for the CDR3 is TGTGCCAGCTCAGCCGACTCGGCGGGTGAAAAACTGTTTTTT. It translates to CASSADSAGEKLFF.

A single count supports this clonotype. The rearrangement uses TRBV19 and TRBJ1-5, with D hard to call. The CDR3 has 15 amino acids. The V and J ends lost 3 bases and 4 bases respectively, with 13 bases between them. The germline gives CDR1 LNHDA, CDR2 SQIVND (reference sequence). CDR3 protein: CASSMTWAVNQPQHF. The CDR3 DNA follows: TGTGCCAGTAGTATGACATGGGCAGTAAATCAGCCCCAGCATTTT.

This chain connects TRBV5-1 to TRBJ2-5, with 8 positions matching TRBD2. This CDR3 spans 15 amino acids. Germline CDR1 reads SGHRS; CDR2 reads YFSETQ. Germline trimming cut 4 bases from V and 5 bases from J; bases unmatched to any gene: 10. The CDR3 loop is CASSPREGQGETQYF. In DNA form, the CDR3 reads TGCGCCAGCAGCCCCCGGGAGGGGCAGGGGGAGACCCAGTACTTC.

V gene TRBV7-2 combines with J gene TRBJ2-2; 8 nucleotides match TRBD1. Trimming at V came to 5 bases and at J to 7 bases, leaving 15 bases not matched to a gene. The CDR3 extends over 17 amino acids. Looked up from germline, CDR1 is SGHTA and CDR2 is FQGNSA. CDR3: CASSRTGQGAAYGELFF. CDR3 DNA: TGTGCCAGCAGCCGAACGGGGCAGGGGGCCGCCTACGGGGAGCTGTTTTTT.

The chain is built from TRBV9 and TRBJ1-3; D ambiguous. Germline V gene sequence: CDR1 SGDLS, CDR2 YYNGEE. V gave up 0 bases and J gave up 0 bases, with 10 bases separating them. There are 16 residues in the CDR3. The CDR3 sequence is CASSVVAGDSGNTIYF. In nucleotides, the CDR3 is TGTGCCAGCAGCGTAGTGGCAGGAGACTCTGGAAACACCATATATTTT.

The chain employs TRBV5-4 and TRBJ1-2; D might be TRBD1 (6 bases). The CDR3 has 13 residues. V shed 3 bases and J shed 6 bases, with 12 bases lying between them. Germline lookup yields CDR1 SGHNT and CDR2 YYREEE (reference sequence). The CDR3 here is CASSYQGIDGYTF. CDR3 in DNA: TGTGCCAGCAGCTATCAGGGGATCGATGGCTACACCTTC.

CDR3 sequence (DNA): TGTGCCAGCAGTTTTGGGGTAATGGCTGGAAACACCATATATTTT. Its protein product is CASSFGVMAGNTIYF. The chain has TRBV12-3 or TRBV12-4 and TRBJ1-3; the D is unclear. The CDR3 has 15 amino acids. Trimming took 3 bases from V and 2 from J, leaving 11 bases between them.

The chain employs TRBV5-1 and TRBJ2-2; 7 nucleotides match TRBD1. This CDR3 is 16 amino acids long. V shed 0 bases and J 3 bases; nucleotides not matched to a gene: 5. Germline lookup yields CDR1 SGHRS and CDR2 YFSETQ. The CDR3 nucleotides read TGCGCCAGCAGCTTGGGCGACAGGGCATACACCGGGGAGCTGTTTTTT. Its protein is CASSLGDRAYTGELFF.

The CDR3 nucleotides are TGCAGTGCTGCCCGGCTGACTAGCGGGAGCTCCTACGAGCAGTACTTC. Translated, it gives CSAARLTSGSSYEQYF. This chain uses TRBV20-1 with TRBJ2-7; 12 nucleotides match TRBD2. The CDR3 has 16 residues. With V trimmed by 5 bases and J by 0 bases, 8 bases remained unmatched. CDR1 is DFQATT, CDR2 SNEGSKA, per germline (reference sequence).

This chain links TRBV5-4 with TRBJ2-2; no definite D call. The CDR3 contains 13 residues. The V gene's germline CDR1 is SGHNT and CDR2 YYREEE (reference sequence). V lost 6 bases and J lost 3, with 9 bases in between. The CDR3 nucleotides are TGTGCCAGCAAGGCTACCCACACCGGGGAGCTGTTTTTT. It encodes CASKATHTGELFF.

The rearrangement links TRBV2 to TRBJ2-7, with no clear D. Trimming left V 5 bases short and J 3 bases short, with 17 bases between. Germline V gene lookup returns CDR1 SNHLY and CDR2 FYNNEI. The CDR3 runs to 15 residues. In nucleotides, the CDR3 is TGTGCCAGCAGTTCTGATCTCGGGCAGCTCTACGAGCAGTACTTC. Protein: CASSSDLGQLYEQYF.